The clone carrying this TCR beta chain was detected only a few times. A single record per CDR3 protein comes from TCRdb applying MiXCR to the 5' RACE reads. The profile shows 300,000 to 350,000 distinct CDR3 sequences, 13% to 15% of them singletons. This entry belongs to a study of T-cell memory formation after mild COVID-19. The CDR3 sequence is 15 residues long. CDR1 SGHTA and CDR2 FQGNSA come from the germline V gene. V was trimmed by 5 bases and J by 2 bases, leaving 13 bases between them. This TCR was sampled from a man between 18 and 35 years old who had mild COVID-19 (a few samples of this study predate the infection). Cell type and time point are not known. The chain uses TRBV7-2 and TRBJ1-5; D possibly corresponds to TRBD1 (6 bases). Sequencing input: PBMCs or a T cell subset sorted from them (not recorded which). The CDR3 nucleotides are TGTGCCAGCAGCGCCCTAGCAGGGGGCAATCAGCCCCAGCATTTT. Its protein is CASSALAGGNQPQHF.